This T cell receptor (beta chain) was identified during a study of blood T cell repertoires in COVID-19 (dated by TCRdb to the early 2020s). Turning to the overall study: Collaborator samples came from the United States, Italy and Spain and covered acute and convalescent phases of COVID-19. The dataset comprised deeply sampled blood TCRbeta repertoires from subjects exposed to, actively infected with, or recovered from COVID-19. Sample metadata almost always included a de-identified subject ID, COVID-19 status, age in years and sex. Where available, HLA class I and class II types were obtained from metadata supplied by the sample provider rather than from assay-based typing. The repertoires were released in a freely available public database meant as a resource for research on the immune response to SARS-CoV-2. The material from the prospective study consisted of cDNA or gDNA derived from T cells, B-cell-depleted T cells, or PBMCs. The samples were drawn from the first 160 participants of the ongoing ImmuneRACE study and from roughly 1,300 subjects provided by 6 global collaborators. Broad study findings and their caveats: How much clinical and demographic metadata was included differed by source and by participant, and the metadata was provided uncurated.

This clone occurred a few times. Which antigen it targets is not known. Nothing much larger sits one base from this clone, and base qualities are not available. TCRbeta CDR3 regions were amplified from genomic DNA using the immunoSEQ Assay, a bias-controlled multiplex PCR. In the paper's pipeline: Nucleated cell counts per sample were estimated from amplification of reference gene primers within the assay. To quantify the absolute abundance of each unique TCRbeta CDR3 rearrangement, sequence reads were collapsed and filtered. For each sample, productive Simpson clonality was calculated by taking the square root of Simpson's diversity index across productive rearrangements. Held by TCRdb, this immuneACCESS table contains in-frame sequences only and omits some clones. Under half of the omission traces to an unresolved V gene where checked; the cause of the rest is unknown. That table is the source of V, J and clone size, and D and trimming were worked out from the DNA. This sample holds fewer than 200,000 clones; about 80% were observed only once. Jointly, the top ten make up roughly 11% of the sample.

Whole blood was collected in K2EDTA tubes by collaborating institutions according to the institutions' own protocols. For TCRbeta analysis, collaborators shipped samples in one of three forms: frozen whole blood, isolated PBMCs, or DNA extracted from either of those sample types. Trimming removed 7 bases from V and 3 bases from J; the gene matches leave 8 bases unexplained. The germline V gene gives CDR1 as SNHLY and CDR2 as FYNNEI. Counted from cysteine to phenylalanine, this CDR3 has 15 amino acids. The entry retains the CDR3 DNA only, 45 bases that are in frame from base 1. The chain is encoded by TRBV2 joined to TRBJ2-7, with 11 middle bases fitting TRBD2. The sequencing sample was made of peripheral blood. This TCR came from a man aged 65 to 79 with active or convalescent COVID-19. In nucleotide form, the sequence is TGTGCCAGCAAGATACTAGCGGGGGTTATCTACGAGCAGTACTTC. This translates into CASKILAGVIYEQYF.